This passage covers 15 T cell receptor beta chains from one sample sequenced in a study of blood T cell repertoires in COVID-19. Using immunoSEQ multiplex PCR, the repertoire was profiled, and TCRdb retains in-frame clones only, with some absent. The table shows over 200,000 clones, with about 79% occurring only once. The source material was peripheral blood. These receptors all come from a man aged 35-49 years who had recovered from COVID-19.

The chain joins TRBV7-2 to TRBJ2-7, with D unresolved. V lost 1 base and J lost 6, with 10 bases in between. The CDR3 is made up of 13 amino acids. Germline values: CDR1 SGHTA, CDR2 FQGNSA. The CDR3 DNA reads as TGTGCCAGCAGCTTAGAACCAGGATTCGAGCAGTACTTC. It codes for CASSLEPGFEQYF.

This chain uses TRBV7-2 with TRBJ2-6; 10 positions match TRBD1. The CDR3 covers 17 residues. Germline lookup yields CDR1 SGHTA and CDR2 FQGNSA. After removal of 5 bases from V and 7 bases from J, the junction contained 11 bases not matched to a gene. In DNA, the CDR3 is TGTGCCAGCAGCGTCCGGGACAGGGGTAAATTTGCCAACGTCCTGACTTTC. This sequence encodes CASSVRDRGKFANVLTF. Filled out from reference TRBV7-2 and TRBJ2-6, the complete variable domain reads GAGVSQSPSNKVTEKGKDVELRCDPISGHTALYWYRQSLGQGLEFLIYFQGNSAPDKSGLPSDRFSAERTGGSVSTLTIQRTQQEDSAVYLCASSVRDRGKFANVLTFGAGSRLTVL.

The chain uses TRBV19 and TRBJ2-5; perhaps TRBD2 as D (5 bases). CDR1 is LNHDA, CDR2 SQIVND, per germline (reference sequence). The CDR3 is 13 residues long. Trimming cost V 6 bases and J 5 bases, with 13 bases left between them. CDR3 sequence reads: CASRPGGLETQYF. DNA of the CDR3: TGTGCCAGTAGGCCCGGAGGACTTGAGACCCAGTACTTC.

This clone was detected once. V usage is TRBV4-3 and J usage is TRBJ2-4; the match to TRBD2 covers 12 bases. This CDR3 has 20 residues. Germline V gives CDR1 LGHNA, CDR2 YSLEER. Germline trimming cut 2 bases from V and 6 bases from J; bases unmatched to any gene: 17. CDR3 DNA sequence: TGCGCCAGCAGCCAATACCTCGGGCTAGCGGGAGGGCCGGGTCTAAACATTCAGTACTTC. Translated, it gives CASSQYLGLAGGPGLNIQYF.

CDR3 in amino acids: CASSRQGQGVGYTF. As DNA, the CDR3 is TGTGCCAGCAGCCGCCAAGGACAGGGGGTCGGCTACACCTTC. J is TRBJ1-2 and V is TRBV7-2, with 10 bases that match TRBD1. The V gene's germline CDR1 is SGHTA and CDR2 FQGNSA. The V segment lost 5 bases and the J segment 8 bases; nucleotides outside the gene matches: 8. The CDR3 contains 14 residues. Using reference TRBV7-2 and TRBJ1-2 for the parts outside the CDR3, the full variable domain is GAGVSQSPSNKVTEKGKDVELRCDPISGHTALYWYRQSLGQGLEFLIYFQGNSAPDKSGLPSDRFSAERTGGSVSTLTIQRTQQEDSAVYLCASSRQGQGVGYTFGSGTRLTVV.

This chain joins TRBV19 and TRBJ2-1; 9 bases match TRBD2. The germline V gene encodes CDR1 LNHDA and CDR2 SQIVND (reference sequence). The CDR3 is 16 amino acids. V lost 5 bases and J lost 4; bases outside the gene matches: 9. Here the CDR3 DNA reads TGTGCCAGTAGTGTCCTTAGCGGGAGCCCTTACAATGAGCAGTTCTTC. It codes for CASSVLSGSPYNEQFF.

This clone was recorded once. The same CDR3 is also encoded by other DNA sequences in this sample. This chain uses TRBV7-9 with TRBJ2-1; D unclear. The germline V gene has CDR1 SEHNR and CDR2 FQNEAQ (reference sequence). The CDR3 has 12 residues. The V and J ends lost 2 bases and 7 bases respectively, with 6 bases between them. Here the CDR3 reads CASSLLENEQFF. The CDR3 DNA is TGTGCCAGCAGCTTACTAGAAAATGAGCAGTTCTTC.

V usage is TRBV4-3 and J usage is TRBJ1-4, with 8 bases aligning to TRBD1. Germline assignment: CDR1 LGHNA and CDR2 YSLEER. The CDR3 sequence is 16 residues long. V shed 2 bases, J shed 5 bases, and the junction held 7 bases outside the gene matches. The CDR3 nucleotides are TGCGCCAGCAGCCAAAATAAACAGGGGGTAAATGAAAAACTGTTTTTT. Translating gives CASSQNKQGVNEKLFF.

This chain joins TRBV9 and TRBJ2-3; D unresolved. The V end lost 4 bases, the J end lost 2 bases, and 8 bases lay between the germline ends. Germline CDR1 reads SGDLS; CDR2 reads YYNGEE. The CDR3 is 13 residues long. Here the CDR3 DNA reads TGTGCCAGCAGCCCCCTATCCACAGATACGCAGTATTTT. Translating gives CASSPLSTDTQYF.

The chain employs TRBV4-3 and TRBJ1-4; the match to TRBD1 covers 7 bases. The CDR3 spans 18 residues. V shed 2 bases and J 0 bases; nucleotides not matched to a gene: 9. Germline V gives CDR1 LGHNA, CDR2 YSLEER. The DNA of the CDR3 is TGCGCCAGCAGCCAACTGGGACAGCTTGTAGCAACTAATGAAAAACTGTTTTTT. Protein sequence: CASSQLGQLVATNEKLFF.

This chain links TRBV10-2 with TRBJ2-1, with 9 bases that match TRBD2. The V gene end was trimmed by 3 bases and the J gene end by 8 bases; junction bases not matched to a gene: 14. CDR1 and CDR2 from the germline V gene are WSHSY and SAAADI. The CDR3 loop spans 17 amino acids. The DNA for the CDR3 is TGCGCCAGCAGTGAATTCAGCGGGGGGCTGAATATGTATGAGCAGTTCTTC. Translating it yields CASSEFSGGLNMYEQFF.

The chain has TRBV18 and TRBJ2-7; 11 nucleotides agree with TRBD2. The length of the CDR3 is 16 residues. V shed 1 base and J 7 bases; nucleotides not matched to a gene: 9. Per germline, CDR1 KGHSH and CDR2 LQKENI. The CDR3 coding sequence is TGTGCCAGCTCACCACGCCCCGGGACTAGCGGACTGGAGCAGTACTTC. It codes for CASSPRPGTSGLEQYF.

This clone was seen a handful of times. This chain uses TRBV4-3 with TRBJ2-1; 8 positions match TRBD2. The V and J ends lost 5 bases and 6 bases, in that order; junction bases with no gene match: 15. The germline gives CDR1 LGHNA, CDR2 YSLEER. The CDR3 extends over 17 amino acids. CDR3: CASSKRPGGRAFNEQFF. CDR3 bases: TGCGCCAGCAGCAAACGTCCGGGGGGGCGGGCATTCAATGAGCAGTTCTTC.

This chain links TRBV4-2 with TRBJ1-2; D gene uncertain. Trimming took 4 bases from V and 8 from J, leaving 17 bases between them. The CDR3 has 14 amino acids. Germline V CDR1 and CDR2: LGHNA, YNFKEQ. CDR3 in amino acids: CASSPIGRDKGYTF. DNA of the CDR3: TGTGCCAGCAGCCCCATAGGCCGGGATAAGGGCTACACCTTC.

V is TRBV19 and J is TRBJ2-2, with 10 nucleotides matching TRBD2. The CDR3 runs 16 residues. From germline, CDR1 is LNHDA and CDR2 SQIVND (reference sequence). V was clipped by 10 bases and J by 3 bases; unmatched bases: 11. As DNA, the CDR3 is TGTGCCACGAGGGGTCTAGCGGGAGTAGACACCGGGGAGCTGTTTTTT. This sequence encodes CATRGLAGVDTGELFF.